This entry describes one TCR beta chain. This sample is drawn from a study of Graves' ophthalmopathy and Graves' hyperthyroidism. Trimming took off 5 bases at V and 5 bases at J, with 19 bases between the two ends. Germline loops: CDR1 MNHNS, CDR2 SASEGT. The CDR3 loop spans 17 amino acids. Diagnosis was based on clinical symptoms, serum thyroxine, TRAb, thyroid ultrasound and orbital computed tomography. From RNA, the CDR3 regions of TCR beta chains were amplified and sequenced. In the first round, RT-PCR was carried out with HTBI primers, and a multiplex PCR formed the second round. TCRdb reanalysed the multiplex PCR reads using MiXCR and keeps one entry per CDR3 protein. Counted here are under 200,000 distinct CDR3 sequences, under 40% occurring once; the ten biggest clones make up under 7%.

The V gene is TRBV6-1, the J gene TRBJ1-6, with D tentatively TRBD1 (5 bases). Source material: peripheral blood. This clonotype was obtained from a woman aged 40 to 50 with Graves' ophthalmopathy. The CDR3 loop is CASSRDRDSANNSPLHF. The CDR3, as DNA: TGTGCCAGCAGTAGAGATCGTGACAGCGCAAATAATTCACCCCTCCACTTT.